The rows below give T cell receptor beta chains drawn from one sample of a study of cytomegalovirus exposure and HLA in healthy donors. Assay used: immunoSEQ multiplex PCR; TCRdb lists only in-frame clones, some missing. This sample has over 200,000 clones; roughly 70% occur once, and the top ten carry 2.5% to 3%. The sample consisted of PBMCs. The receptors stem from a man in his forties or fifties in good health and CMV-seropositive. CDR3s include the opening cysteine and the closing phenylalanine or tryptophan. A D gene is named only where the DNA matches it firmly. Clone size is stated in some rows and not others, as once, few, many or a class when expanded.

V: TRBV4-1
size: few
D: TRBD2
J: TRBJ2-7
CDR3: CASSQGVAGGFNEQYF
DNA: TGTGCCAGCAGCCAAGGCGTAGCGGGGGGGTTCAACGAGCAGTACTTC

V: TRBV9
size: NA
D: TRBD1
J: TRBJ2-5
CDR3: CASSSTGTGLETQYF
DNA: TGTGCCAGCAGCTCAACAGGGACAGGGCTGGAGACCCAGTACTTC

V: TRBV5-4
size: NA
D: NA
J: TRBJ2-1
CDR3: CASSLGANEQFF
DNA: TGTGCCAGCAGCTTAGGGGCCAATGAGCAGTTCTTC

V: TRBV7-2
size: NA
D: TRBD1
J: TRBJ2-7
CDR3: CASSPGTGLYEQYF
DNA: TGTGCCAGCAGTCCCGGGACAGGGTTATACGAGCAGTACTTC

V: TRBV2
size: NA
D: NA
J: TRBJ1-1
CDR3: CASSINTGYEAFF
DNA: TGTGCCAGCAGTATTAATACAGGGTATGAAGCTTTCTTT

V: TRBV4-3
size: NA
D: NA
J: TRBJ2-7
CDR3: CASSQAVGQYEQYF
DNA: TGCGCCAGCAGCCAAGCGGTGGGGCAGTACGAGCAGTACTTC

V: TRBV6-5
size: few
D: TRBD2
J: TRBJ2-1
CDR3: CASSKSGGAFNEQFF
DNA: TGTGCCAGCAGCAAAAGCGGGGGGGCCTTTAATGAGCAGTTCTTC

V: TRBV4-2
size: NA
D: NA
J: TRBJ1-1
CDR3: CASSQDDDRSPEAFF
DNA: TGTGCCAGCAGCCAAGATGACGACAGGAGCCCCGAAGCTTTCTTT

V: TRBV19
size: NA
D: TRBD1
J: TRBJ2-2
CDR3: CASSTGQGRRTGELFF
DNA: TGTGCCAGTAGTACGGGACAGGGAAGGCGTACCGGGGAGCTGTTTTTT

V: TRBV4-2
size: once
D: NA
J: TRBJ2-7
CDR3: CASSQETGGTVTYEQYF
DNA: TGTGCCAGCAGCCAAGAAACGGGAGGGACAGTGACCTACGAGCAGTACTTC

V: TRBV5-4
size: NA
D: TRBD1
J: TRBJ1-3
CDR3: CASSTTGGGAGNTIYF
DNA: TGTGCCAGCAGCACCACGGGAGGGGGCGCTGGAAACACCATATATTTT

V: TRBV12-5
size: NA
D: NA
J: TRBJ2-3
CDR3: CASGTGDSTDTQYF
DNA: TGTGCTAGTGGGACGGGAGATTCCACAGATACGCAGTATTTT

V: TRBV6-5
size: NA
D: TRBD1
J: TRBJ2-3
CDR3: CASSRQGSDTQYF
DNA: TGTGCCAGCAGTAGACAGGGATCAGATACGCAGTATTTT

V: TRBV6-5
size: once
D: NA
J: TRBJ2-7
CDR3: CASSKGGGVSYEQYF
DNA: TGTGCCAGCAGTAAGGGTGGCGGGGTATCCTACGAGCAGTACTTC

V: TRBV4-2
size: NA
D: TRBD1
J: TRBJ1-3
CDR3: CASSPYPTGTGASSGNTIYF
DNA: TGTGCCAGCAGCCCCTACCCCACCGGGACAGGGGCGAGCTCTGGAAACACCATATATTTT

V: TRBV27
size: few
D: NA
J: TRBJ1-5
CDR3: CASSWGGRQPQHF
DNA: TGTGCCAGCAGCTGGGGGGGCCGGCAGCCCCAGCATTTT

V: TRBV19
size: few
D: NA
J: TRBJ2-5
CDR3: CASSMGPRPYF
DNA: TGTGCCAGTAGTATGGGTCCGCGGCCATACTTC

V: TRBV4-3
size: NA
D: TRBD2
J: TRBJ2-3
CDR3: CASSQDGGLAGRSDTQYF
DNA: TGCGCCAGCAGCCAAGATGGGGGACTAGCGGGGAGGTCAGATACGCAGTATTTT

V: TRBV5-1
size: few
D: NA
J: TRBJ2-3
CDR3: CASSPYRERVADTQYF
DNA: TGCGCCAGCAGCCCCTACAGGGAAAGGGTCGCAGATACGCAGTATTTT

V: TRBV5-1
size: NA
D: NA
J: TRBJ1-4
CDR3: CASSLGNRATNEKLFF
DNA: TGCGCCAGCAGCTTGGGAAACAGGGCAACTAATGAAAAACTGTTTTTT

V: TRBV6-1
size: once
D: NA
J: TRBJ1-4
CDR3: CASSARGLEKLFF
DNA: TGTGCCAGCAGTGCACGTGGGCTTGAAAAACTGTTTTTT

V: TRBV6-1
size: NA
D: TRBD1
J: TRBJ1-2
CDR3: CASSGRTGAPRGYGYTF
DNA: TGTGCCAGCAGTGGTCGGACAGGGGCTCCCCGGGGCTATGGCTACACCTTC

V: TRBV6-6
size: NA
D: TRBD1
J: TRBJ1-6
CDR3: CASSQGVSPLHF
DNA: TGTGCCAGCAGCCAGGGGGTCTCACCCCTCCACTTT

V: TRBV2
size: NA
D: TRBD2
J: TRBJ2-5
CDR3: CASSFGGSGGAKETQYF
DNA: TGTGCCAGCAGTTTCGGAGGCAGCGGGGGGGCCAAGGAGACCCAGTACTTC

V: TRBV5-1
size: NA
D: TRBD1
J: TRBJ1-1
CDR3: CASGQGDAEAFF
DNA: TGCGCCAGCGGACAGGGGGACGCTGAAGCTTTCTTT

V: TRBV2
size: NA
D: NA
J: TRBJ2-1
CDR3: CASSRRETALEQFF
DNA: TGTGCCAGCAGTAGGAGGGAGACAGCCTTGGAGCAGTTCTTC

V: TRBV2
size: NA
D: TRBD1
J: TRBJ1-5
CDR3: CASSRGTEGNQPQHF
DNA: TGTGCCAGCAGCCGAGGGACAGAGGGGAATCAGCCCCAGCATTTT

V: TRBV29-1
size: NA
D: NA
J: TRBJ1-1
CDR3: CSVVSNTEAFF
DNA: TGCAGCGTTGTCTCGAACACTGAAGCTTTCTTT

V: TRBV7-3
size: NA
D: NA
J: TRBJ2-5
CDR3: CASSLGRGAGETQYF
DNA: TGTGCCAGCAGCCTAGGCCGGGGGGCAGGGGAGACCCAGTACTTC

V: TRBV4-1
size: NA
D: NA
J: TRBJ1-1
CDR3: CASSQVRPSGDNEAFF
DNA: TGCGCCAGCAGCCAAGTTAGGCCAAGCGGGGATAATGAAGCTTTCTTT

V: TRBV6-6
size: once
D: NA
J: TRBJ2-5
CDR3: CASSYGQQETQYF
DNA: TGTGCCAGCAGTTACGGGCAACAAGAGACCCAGTACTTC

V: TRBV5-4
size: NA
D: TRBD1
J: TRBJ2-7
CDR3: CASSRTGWNTYEQYF
DNA: TGTGCCAGCAGCCGGACAGGGTGGAATACCTACGAGCAGTACTTC

V: TRBV7-3
size: NA
D: NA
J: TRBJ1-1
CDR3: CASSLTGGRSTEAFF
DNA: TGTGCCAGCAGCTTAACGGGGGGGCGCAGCACTGAAGCTTTCTTT

V: TRBV5-6
size: NA
D: NA
J: TRBJ2-3
CDR3: CASSLLTGPSTDTQYF
DNA: TGTGCCAGCAGCCTATTGACAGGTCCTAGCACAGATACGCAGTATTTT

V: TRBV5-1
size: NA
D: NA
J: TRBJ2-2
CDR3: CASSLDRSNTGELFF
DNA: TGCGCCAGCAGCTTGGATAGATCGAACACCGGGGAGCTGTTTTTT

V: TRBV2
size: NA
D: NA
J: TRBJ1-2
CDR3: CASTLTGGDGYTF
DNA: TGTGCCAGCACTTTGACAGGTGGAGATGGCTACACCTTC

V: TRBV2
size: once
D: NA
J: TRBJ1-3
CDR3: CATRQGPGNTIYF
DNA: TGTGCCACCCGGCAGGGTCCTGGAAACACCATATATTTT

V: TRBV15
size: few
D: NA
J: TRBJ2-6
CDR3: CATSDRGAGANVLTF
DNA: TGTGCCACCAGCGATCGGGGAGCTGGGGCCAACGTCCTGACTTTC

V: TRBV5-1
size: few
D: NA
J: TRBJ1-5
CDR3: CASSPFGGLNQPQHF
DNA: TGCGCCAGCAGCCCCTTCGGGGGGCTCAATCAGCCCCAGCATTTT

V: TRBV7-9
size: once
D: TRBD2
J: TRBJ2-3
CDR3: CASSLLLAGPTDTQYF
DNA: TGTGCCAGCAGCCTCCTACTAGCGGGCCCCACAGATACGCAGTATTTT

V: TRBV7-8
size: NA
D: TRBD2
J: TRBJ2-1
CDR3: CASSPTSGEANEQFF
DNA: TGTGCCAGCAGCCCGACTAGCGGGGAAGCCAATGAGCAGTTCTTC

V: TRBV6-5
size: NA
D: NA
J: TRBJ1-6
CDR3: CASSYSIASNNSPLHF
DNA: TGTGCCAGCAGTTACTCGATCGCCAGTAATAATTCACCCCTCCACTTT

V: TRBV5-8
size: NA
D: NA
J: TRBJ1-4
CDR3: CASSRQVATNEKLFF
DNA: TGTGCCAGCAGTCGACAAGTTGCAACTAATGAAAAACTGTTTTTT

V: TRBV6-6
size: once
D: NA
J: TRBJ2-7
CDR3: CASGGLLPSYEQYF
DNA: TGTGCCAGCGGAGGGCTATTACCATCCTACGAGCAGTACTTC

V: TRBV5-4
size: once
D: TRBD2
J: TRBJ2-5
CDR3: CASSLAASGGRETQYF
DNA: TGTGCCAGCAGCTTGGCGGCTAGCGGGGGGCGGGAGACCCAGTACTTC

V: TRBV7-2
size: few
D: NA
J: TRBJ2-2
CDR3: CASSPPGTGELFF
DNA: TGTGCCAGCAGCCCACCCGGGACCGGGGAGCTGTTTTTT